This T cell receptor (beta chain) was found in a study of beta chain features in type 1 diabetes. Investigators reverse transcribed all isolated RNA, so they sequenced expressed TCRB transcripts. Generated by immunoSEQ multiplex PCR, the TCRdb table keeps only in-frame clones and is missing some. The data contain more than 300,000 clones, roughly 12% of them seen just once; the ten biggest clones take up over 0.008%. Every donor had blood drawn once into heparin, roughly 120 mL on average. Trimming cost V 5 bases and J 3 bases, with 14 bases left between them. Germline CDR1 SGHTA, CDR2 FQGTGA. The CDR3 runs 16 residues. General observations from the study: There was a moderate but significant shortening of TCRB CDR3s in all four CD4+ subsets of Type 1 diabetes patients. For patients and controls alike, PCR might favor shorter templates to the same degree. Comparison showed that naive, central memory and Treg TCRB repertoires appeared more similar among patients than among healthy donors. Insertions were fewer and deletions more numerous at VDJ junctions in type 1 diabetes patients.

The sample holds a few counts of this clone. The antigen is unknown. The chain uses TRBV7-3 and TRBJ2-6; D is undetermined. Specimen: naive CD4+ T cells from blood. This clonotype was obtained from a woman aged 18-29 years with type 1 diabetes. CDR3 sequence: CASSPLGSNGANVLTF. In nucleotides, the CDR3 is TGTGCCAGCAGCCCCCTGGGCTCGAATGGGGCCAACGTCCTGACTTTC.